The 10 T cell receptor beta chains in this list originate from one sample, sequenced in a study of T cells in Graves' hyperthyroidism and ophthalmopathy. Authors of the study amplified TCR beta CDR3 regions from RNA transcripts. An initial round of RT-PCR targeting the TCR CDR3 relied on the HTBI primer set. TCRdb re-derived calls from the multiplex PCR reads in MiXCR, one entry per CDR3 protein. This repertoire shows about 270,000 distinct CDR3 sequences, around 22% found once; its top ten account for about 60%. What was sequenced was blood. These receptors were obtained from a man aged 25 to 40 with Graves' ophthalmopathy.

This clonotype was seen a handful of times. V gene TRBV6-5 combines with J gene TRBJ2-3; the D gene is possibly TRBD2 (5 bases). The CDR3 is made up of 17 amino acids. The V gene lost 2 bases and the J gene lost 2 bases, with 17 bases spanning the gap. CDR1 is MNHEY and CDR2 is SVGAGI in the germline V gene. The CDR3 reads CASSYTFLAENTDTQYF. The CDR3 DNA sequence: TGTGCCAGCAGTTACACTTTTCTAGCTGAGAACACAGATACGCAGTATTTT.

This clonotype was counted many times. This sequence joins TRBV28 and TRBJ1-5; D is undetermined. This CDR3 comprises 15 residues. V dropped 5 bases and J dropped 7 bases, with 18 bases sitting between them. Looked up from germline, CDR1 is MDHEN and CDR2 is SYDVKM. CDR3 nucleotides: TGTGCCAGCAGTACCCTCGGTTTGACCCAGCAGCCCCAGCATTTT. This sequence encodes CASSTLGLTQQPQHF.

This clonotype has at least ten counts. The chain employs TRBV11-2 and TRBJ2-5, with D unresolved. CDR1 is SGHAT and CDR2 is FQNNGV in the germline V gene. Trimming took off 3 bases at V and 4 bases at J, with 3 bases between the two ends. CDR3 length: 11 residues. CDR3 residues: CASSFRETQYF. The CDR3 bases are TGTGCCAGCAGCTTCCGAGAGACCCAGTACTTC.

The CDR3 loop reads CASRGVGSEQYF. The CDR3 bases are TGTGCCAGCCGGGGGGTCGGGTCCGAGCAGTACTTC. The rearrangement uses TRBV27 and TRBJ2-7; 7 nucleotides align to TRBD2. The CDR3 totals 12 residues. V was pared by 8 bases and J by 6 bases, with 7 bases of the junction left unmatched. The V gene's germline CDR1 is MNHEY and CDR2 SMNVEV (reference sequence).

This clonotype was counted between two and nine times. This sequence joins TRBV7-9 and TRBJ2-7; D unclear. The germline gives CDR1 SEHNR, CDR2 FQNEAQ (reference sequence). The V end was cut by 5 bases, the J end by 5 bases, with 19 bases between. This CDR3 has 15 residues. The CDR3 DNA follows: TGTGCCAGCAGCCGGAACCCCTACCTCGACAACGAGCAGTACTTC. Amino acid sequence: CASSRNPYLDNEQYF.

This clonotype was seen repeatedly, ten times or more. The CDR3 DNA is TGTGCCAGCACCGGACAGGGGAGAAACTATGGCTACACCTTC. Encoded protein: CASTGQGRNYGYTF. The genes are TRBV5-6 and TRBJ1-2, with 9 positions matching TRBD1. Germline V lookup: CDR1 SGHDT, CDR2 YYEEEE. The trim removed 6 bases at V and 2 bases at J, leaving 5 bases unmatched. The CDR3 contains 14 residues.

V usage is TRBV4-2 and J usage is TRBJ2-7, with D hard to call. CDR3 length equals 15 residues. Germline CDR1 reads LGHNA; CDR2 reads YNFKEQ. Trimming took off 0 bases at V and 5 bases at J, with 14 bases between the two ends. CDR3 bases: TGTGCCAGCAGCCAAGATTGGGCGAACTCTAACGAGCAGTACTTC. Protein sequence: CASSQDWANSNEQYF.

At least ten counts were recorded for this clonotype. The chain employs TRBV2 and TRBJ1-2; TRBD1 agrees at 9 bases. V trimming: 8 bases; J trimming: 5 bases; junction bases outside the gene matches: 6. This CDR3 is built from 13 residues. Germline lookup yields CDR1 SNHLY and CDR2 FYNNEI. The CDR3 reads CASRTGVVYGYTF. CDR3 DNA sequence: TGTGCCAGCCGGACAGGGGTGGTATATGGCTACACCTTC.

The chain combines TRBV3-1 with TRBJ2-3; 8 bases are a match to TRBD2. V shed 3 bases and J 2 bases; nucleotides not matched to a gene: 7. The germline CDR1 and CDR2 sequences are LGHDT and YNNKEL (reference sequence). The CDR3 sequence is 16 residues long. CDR3 nucleotides: TGTGCCAGCAGCCATTTAGAGCGGGGGCCCACAGATACGCAGTATTTT. Amino acid sequence: CASSHLERGPTDTQYF.

The chain has TRBV27 and TRBJ1-6; D uncertain. CDR3 size: 13 residues. V lost 5 bases and J lost 5, with 7 bases in between. Germline V gene data show CDR1 as MNHEY and CDR2 as SMNVEV (reference sequence). The CDR3: CASSLSDNSPLHF. CDR3 bases: TGTGCCAGCAGTCTGTCCGATAATTCACCCCTCCACTTT.